This entry lists 31 T cell receptor beta chains sequenced from one sample in a study of long-term antiretroviral therapy in people with HIV. They ran version v3.0 of the immunoSEQ assay at survey level. Clones were read by immunoSEQ multiplex PCR, and TCRdb kept only the in-frame ones, dropping some. Here the sample spans about 38,000 clones, roughly 76% being singletons. The sample here was unsorted PBMCs, taken 1.5 years after starting antiretroviral therapy. These receptors originate from a man in his late teens or twenties with HIV.

This chain's CDR3 is CASSNTFSGGSYEQYF. DNA for the CDR3: TGTGCCAGCAGTAACACCTTTAGCGGGGGCTCCTACGAGCAGTACTTC. The chain uses TRBV6-6 and TRBJ2-7; 9 bases are shared with TRBD2. Losses at the gene ends were 5 bases for V and 0 bases for J; bases not matched to a gene: 8. Germline CDR1 and CDR2: MNHNY and SVGAGI (reference sequence). The CDR3 is 16 amino acids.

Here the CDR3 reads CASSLAWDGEQYF. The DNA for the CDR3 is TGTGCCAGCAGCTTAGCTTGGGACGGCGAGCAGTACTTC. This chain links TRBV11-2 with TRBJ2-7; D tentatively reads TRBD1 or TRBD2 (5 bases each). V lost 1 base to trimming and J lost 6 bases, with 10 bases between them. Germline-derived CDR1 and CDR2 are SGHAT and FQNNGV. The CDR3 runs 13 residues.

This clone was recorded a few times. J is TRBJ2-7 and V is TRBV7-6; 7 nucleotides match TRBD2. The CDR3 consists of 17 residues. Germline V gene sequence: CDR1 SGHVS, CDR2 FNYEAQ. The trim removed 0 bases at V and 5 bases at J, leaving 13 bases unmatched. The DNA of the CDR3 is TGTGCCAGCAGCTTAGCTGCGGGCCTGGGAGGGGCGAACGAGCAGTACTTC. It specifies CASSLAAGLGGANEQYF.

The chain recombines TRBV19 with TRBJ2-7, with D possibly being TRBD1 or TRBD2 (6 bases each). This CDR3 region has 15 residues. Germline CDR1 is LNHDA and CDR2 is SQIVND (reference sequence). V was shortened by 9 bases and J by 2 bases, with 20 bases between the two germline ends. The CDR3 reads CASQMVGGTTYEQYF. For the CDR3, the DNA is TGTGCCAGCCAGATGGTGGGCGGGACAACCTACGAGCAGTACTTC.

This rearrangement joins TRBV19 to TRBJ2-3; 11 positions match TRBD1. The CDR3 extends over 17 amino acids. The germline V gene encodes CDR1 LNHDA and CDR2 SQIVND (reference sequence). The V gene end was trimmed by 4 bases and the J gene end by 1 base; junction bases not matched to a gene: 7. The DNA for the CDR3 is TGTGCCAGTAGTAGAGGACAGGGGGCTAGCGGCACAGATACGCAGTATTTT. Protein sequence: CASSRGQGASGTDTQYF.

The gene calls are TRBV11-2 and TRBJ2-3; D is uncertain. This CDR3 contains 14 residues. The V gene's germline CDR1 is SGHAT and CDR2 FQNNGV. Trimming stripped 5 bases from V and 1 base from J, with 10 bases between. CDR3 protein: CASSPWWGTDTQYF. The CDR3, as DNA: TGTGCCAGCAGCCCCTGGTGGGGCACAGATACGCAGTATTTT.

The rearrangement links TRBV27 to TRBJ1-5, with D possibly TRBD1 on 5 matching bases. The germline gives CDR1 MNHEY, CDR2 SMNVEV (reference sequence). CDR3 size: 14 residues. The ends were cut back, 3 bases at V and 1 base at J, with 7 bases in the middle. The CDR3 loop is CASSLRGSNQPQHF. In DNA form, the CDR3 reads TGTGCCAGCAGTTTGCGGGGGAGCAATCAGCCCCAGCATTTT.

The gene calls are TRBV5-1 and TRBJ1-1; a possible D gene is TRBD1 (6 bases). V was pared by 4 bases and J by 4 bases, with 20 bases between. Looked up from germline, CDR1 is SGHRS and CDR2 is YFSETQ. The CDR3 is made up of 16 amino acids. The CDR3 here is CASSPSGPGVGTEAFF. In nucleotides, the CDR3 is TGCGCCAGCAGCCCCAGTGGGCCAGGGGTAGGCACTGAAGCTTTCTTT.

This sequence joins TRBV7-2 and TRBJ2-7; TRBD2 agrees at 11 bases. Germline CDR1 SGHTA, CDR2 FQGNSA. Losses at the gene ends were 3 bases for V and 3 bases for J; bases not matched to a gene: 4. This CDR3 region has 15 residues. CDR3 sequence: CASSLGTSGIYEQYF. The CDR3 DNA sequence: TGTGCCAGCAGCTTGGGGACTAGCGGAATCTACGAGCAGTACTTC.

This clone was detected only once. V usage is TRBV7-8 and J usage is TRBJ2-7; perhaps TRBD2 as D (5 bases). The CDR3 loop spans 13 amino acids. Germline-derived CDR1 and CDR2 are SGHVS and FQNEAQ. V was cut by 5 bases and J by 4 bases, with 12 bases left in between. The CDR3 sequence: CASSPTREYEQYF. The CDR3 DNA follows: TGTGCCAGCAGCCCGACCCGGGAATACGAGCAGTACTTC.

This clone appeared a single time. The genes are TRBV19 and TRBJ2-3, with 8 bases fitting TRBD2. The length of the CDR3 is 13 residues. Germline-derived CDR1 and CDR2 are LNHDA and SQIVND (reference sequence). CDR3 sequence (DNA): TGTGCAACTTCATACCGGGGGGGAGATACGCAGTATTTT. Translating it yields CATSYRGGDTQYF. Filled out from reference TRBV19 and TRBJ2-3, the complete variable domain reads DGGITQSPKYLFRKEGQNVTLSCEQNLNHDAMYWYRQDPGQGLRLIYYSQIVNDFQKGDIAEGYSVSREKKESFPLTVTSAQKNPTAFYLCATSYRGGDTQYFGPGTRLTVL.

The V and J genes are TRBV19 and TRBJ2-5; no clear D. CDR1 and CDR2 from the germline V gene are LNHDA and SQIVND (reference sequence). The CDR3 has 14 residues. The V and J ends lost 1 base and 2 bases respectively, with 8 bases between them. The CDR3: CASSIAAIQETQYF. In DNA, the CDR3 is TGTGCCAGTAGTATAGCGGCCATACAAGAGACCCAGTACTTC.

V is TRBV7-2 and J is TRBJ2-1; D gene unclear. Between the trimmed V and J ends, which lost 1 base and 4 bases, there was a span of 5 bases. The germline V gene encodes CDR1 SGHTA and CDR2 FQGNSA. CDR3 length: 13 amino acids. CDR3 region: CASSLDLYNEQFF. CDR3 DNA: TGTGCCAGCAGCTTAGACTTGTACAATGAGCAGTTCTTC.

The chain employs TRBV5-4 and TRBJ2-7, with D perhaps being TRBD1 or TRBD2 (6 bases each). Germline V gene lookup returns CDR1 SGHNT and CDR2 YYREEE (reference sequence). The V gene lost 6 bases and the J gene lost 6 bases, with 13 bases spanning the gap. This CDR3 is built from 12 residues. The CDR3 loop is CASTSEGGEQYF. In nucleotides, the CDR3 is TGTGCCAGCACCTCGGAGGGGGGCGAGCAGTACTTC.

This sequence joins TRBV18 and TRBJ1-1; 9 bases agree with TRBD1. The germline CDR1 and CDR2 sequences are KGHSH and LQKENI. This CDR3 region has 18 residues. V lost 2 bases and J lost 4; bases outside the gene matches: 14. The DNA of the CDR3 is TGTGCCAGCTCACCATCTGCCGGGACAGGGTTCATGGGCACTGAAGCTTTCTTT. Protein sequence: CASSPSAGTGFMGTEAFF.

CDR3 residues: CASSYSLGYEQYF. The CDR3 nucleotides are TGTGCCAGCAGTTACTCGCTGGGCTACGAGCAGTACTTC. The J gene is TRBJ2-7, the V gene TRBV6-5, with unresolved D. The length of the CDR3 is 13 residues. V was trimmed by 0 bases and J by 3 bases, leaving 6 bases between them. The V gene's germline CDR1 is MNHEY and CDR2 SVGAGI.

This clone has only a few counts. This CDR3 is also generated by other DNA sequences in the sample. The V and J genes are TRBV11-2 and TRBJ2-7; 9 positions agree with TRBD2. V was pared by 3 bases and J by 4 bases, with 10 bases of the junction left unmatched. The length of the CDR3 is 16 residues. CDR1 is SGHAT and CDR2 is FQNNGV in the germline V gene. CDR3 sequence: CASSLDRAGGVYEQYF. The CDR3 DNA sequence: TGTGCCAGCAGCTTGGATCGGGCGGGAGGGGTGTACGAGCAGTACTTC. The variable domain in full, completed from reference TRBV11-2 and TRBJ2-7, reads EAGVAQSPRYKIIEKRQSVAFWCNPISGHATLYWYQQILGQGPKLLIQFQNNGVVDDSQLPKDRFSAERLKGVDSTLKIQPAKLEDSAVYLCASSLDRAGGVYEQYFGPGTRLTVT.

This clone was seen a handful of times. This sequence joins TRBV6-1 and TRBJ2-7, with a weak D call TRBD1 (5 bases). This CDR3 has 14 amino acids. Trimming left V 6 bases short and J 5 bases short, with 17 bases between. The V gene's germline CDR1 is MNHNS and CDR2 SASEGT. The DNA for the CDR3 is TGTGCCAGCAGCGACAGCGCCCTATCTCACGAGCAGTACTTC. Protein product: CASSDSALSHEQYF.

The gene calls are TRBV7-9 and TRBJ2-5, with 10 bases aligning to TRBD1. The germline V gene has CDR1 SEHNR and CDR2 FQNEAQ (reference sequence). The V and J ends lost 4 bases and 4 bases, in that order; junction bases with no gene match: 3. This CDR3 is built from 14 residues. CDR3 loop: CASSWGQGRETQYF. The CDR3, as DNA: TGTGCCAGCAGCTGGGGACAGGGGAGAGAGACCCAGTACTTC. Full variable domain (remainder filled in from reference TRBV7-9 and TRBJ2-5): DTGVSQNPRHKITKRGQNVTFRCDPISEHNRLYWYRQTLGQGPEFLTYFQNEAQLEKSRLLSDRFSAERPKGSFSTLEIQRTEQGDSAMYLCASSWGQGRETQYFGPGTRLLVL.

The gene calls are TRBV18 and TRBJ2-1, with 9 bases aligning to TRBD2. The germline CDR1 and CDR2 sequences are KGHSH and LQKENI. The CDR3 loop spans 15 amino acids. With 3 bases clipped from V and 4 bases from J, the junction kept 4 bases outside the gene matches. The CDR3 sequence: CASSPGLAAYNEQFF. The CDR3 DNA is TGTGCCAGCTCACCGGGACTAGCTGCGTACAATGAGCAGTTCTTC.

The CDR3 protein is CASSIDPTIGELFF. The CDR3, as DNA: TGTGCCAGCAGCATAGACCCGACTATCGGGGAGCTGTTTTTT. The gene calls are TRBV7-8 and TRBJ2-2, with D possibly being TRBD2 (5 bases). CDR3 length equals 14 residues. Trimming removed 5 bases at V and 7 bases at J, with 14 bases between. Germline CDR1 is SGHVS and CDR2 is FQNEAQ.

The rearrangement uses TRBV5-1 and TRBJ2-5; D could derive from TRBD1 or TRBD2 (6 bases each). The V gene's germline CDR1 is SGHRS and CDR2 YFSETQ. This CDR3 contains 15 residues. V lost 4 bases and J 4 bases, leaving 17 bases between the germline ends. CDR3 region: CASSPWGAVIETQYF. The DNA of the CDR3 is TGCGCCAGCAGCCCCTGGGGGGCCGTTATAGAGACCCAGTACTTC.

This clone was counted once. V usage is TRBV11-3 and J usage is TRBJ2-1; D gene uncertain. The ends were cut back, 1 base at V and 1 base at J, with 5 bases in the middle. CDR3 length: 14 residues. CDR1 SGHNT and CDR2 YENEEA come from the germline V gene. In DNA, the CDR3 is TGTGCCAGCAGCTTAGGGGGTTCCTACAATGAGCAGTTCTTC. Its translation is CASSLGGSYNEQFF. The complete variable domain, with remaining parts taken from reference TRBV11-3 and TRBJ2-1, reads EAGVVQSPRYKIIEKKQPVAFWCNPISGHNTLYWYLQNLGQGPELLIRYENEEAVDDSQLPKDRFSAERLKGVDSTLKIQPAELGDSAVYLCASSLGGSYNEQFFGPGTRLTVL.

The chain employs TRBV7-9 and TRBJ2-3, with a weak D call TRBD2 (6 bases). The length of the CDR3 is 17 residues. The V and J ends lost 5 bases and 1 base respectively, with 19 bases between them. CDR1 and CDR2 from the germline V gene are SEHNR and FQNEAQ (reference sequence). Written as DNA, the CDR3 is TGTGCCAGCAGCGCCCGACTAGTCCGGCGAGGCACAGATACGCAGTATTTT. Amino acid sequence: CASSARLVRRGTDTQYF.

This rearrangement joins TRBV6-6 to TRBJ2-1, with a possible D match to TRBD2 (7 bases). The germline V and J ends were trimmed by 7 bases and 2 bases, with 15 bases remaining between them. The length of the CDR3 is 15 residues. Germline assignment: CDR1 MNHNY and CDR2 SVGAGI (reference sequence). The CDR3 protein is CASTGAGHAYNEQFF. The CDR3 bases are TGTGCCAGCACCGGAGCGGGACACGCCTACAATGAGCAGTTCTTC.

The chain couples TRBV18 to TRBJ1-5; D is perhaps TRBD1 (5 bases). The CDR3 runs 14 residues. With 3 bases removed from V and 2 bases from J, the gap between germline ends came to 8 bases. Per the germline V gene, CDR1 is KGHSH and CDR2 is LQKENI. DNA of the CDR3: TGTGCCAGCTCACCGGGGGTTGGCAATCAGCCCCAGCATTTT. It codes for CASSPGVGNQPQHF.

This clone is a singleton in its sample. The V and J genes are TRBV29-1 and TRBJ2-7; D is uncertain. Germline CDR1 is SQVTM and CDR2 is ANQGSEA. The V end lost 6 bases, the J end lost 2 bases, and 11 bases lay between the germline ends. The CDR3 runs 12 residues. CDR3 nucleotide sequence: TGCAGCGTAGCCAGGAATACCTACGAGCAGTACTTC. Its protein is CSVARNTYEQYF.

CDR3 amino acids: CASSLGGHYQPGAHEQYF. CDR3 sequence (DNA): TGTGCCAGCAGTTTAGGGGGTCATTATCAACCGGGCGCGCACGAGCAGTACTTC. The chain employs TRBV27 and TRBJ2-7, with D perhaps matching TRBD1 or TRBD2 (5 bases each). The V end lost 2 bases, the J end lost 5 bases, and 25 bases lay between the germline ends. The CDR3 spans 18 residues. Germline V gene sequence: CDR1 MNHEY, CDR2 SMNVEV (reference sequence).

The genes are TRBV28 and TRBJ1-1; 9 positions agree with TRBD1. CDR1 and CDR2 from the germline V gene are MDHEN and SYDVKM. The J segment lost 0 bases and the V segment lost 10 bases, leaving 6 bases of the junction unmatched. The CDR3 is made up of 14 amino acids. The CDR3 region has the DNA TGTGCCACCCTTAGGGACAGGGTGAACACTGAAGCTTTCTTT. Protein sequence: CATLRDRVNTEAFF.

V and J are TRBV10-2 and TRBJ2-3, with a weak D call TRBD2 (5 bases). This CDR3 region has 14 residues. Trimming removed 8 bases at V and 0 bases at J, with 12 bases between. The germline V gene has CDR1 WSHSY and CDR2 SAAADI. The CDR3 DNA follows: TGCGCCAGCTACCAAGCGGTTAGCACAGATACGCAGTATTTT. Translated, it gives CASYQAVSTDTQYF.

This rearrangement joins TRBV6-5 to TRBJ2-3, with a possible D match to TRBD2 (5 bases). This CDR3 region has 15 residues. Germline CDR1 reads MNHEY; CDR2 reads SVGAGI. Trimming removed 2 bases at V and 0 bases at J, with 9 bases between. The chain's CDR3 is CASSYGSASTDTQYF. CDR3 bases: TGTGCCAGCAGTTACGGTAGCGCAAGCACAGATACGCAGTATTTT.